The rows below give T cell receptor beta chains drawn from one sample of a study of cytomegalovirus exposure and HLA in healthy donors. Clones were read by immunoSEQ multiplex PCR, and TCRdb kept only the in-frame ones, dropping some. The sample includes 120,000 or so clones, around 79% seen only once; the top ten take approximately 6%. Sequenced input: PBMCs. Source of these receptors: a woman aged 40-49 years in good health and CMV-seronegative. Each CDR3 is given with its conserved first and last residue. The order of the fields is J gene, clone size, V gene, CDR3 length, D gene, CDR3 protein, CDR3 DNA. The D gene is left open where the match is weak. Expanded clones get a size class; other rows say once, few or many, or leave the size out.

TRBJ2-4 | - | TRBV7-2 | 12 | TRBD2 | CASSPGLARMYF | TGTGCCAGCAGCCCCGGACTAGCTAGGATGTACTTC
TRBJ2-5 | - | TRBV11-2 | 14 | - | CASSLVTHQETQYF | TGTGCCAGCAGCTTAGTAACACATCAAGAGACCCAGTACTTC
TRBJ2-1 | - | TRBV2 | 14 | - | CASSEGRPNGEQFF | TGTGCCAGCAGTGAGGGGAGGCCGAACGGTGAGCAGTTCTTC
TRBJ2-1 | - | TRBV10-3 | 13 | - | CAISQRTENEQFF | TGCGCCATCAGTCAGCGGACAGAGAATGAGCAGTTCTTC
TRBJ2-1 | - | TRBV9 | 16 | TRBD1 | CASSPGQSTYYNEQFF | TGTGCCAGCAGCCCGGGACAGAGTACCTACTACAATGAGCAGTTCTTC
TRBJ2-1 | - | TRBV6-5 | 16 | TRBD2 | CASSSALAGGYNEQFF | TGTGCCAGCAGTTCCGCCTTAGCGGGAGGCTACAATGAGCAGTTCTTC
TRBJ1-1 | - | TRBV5-1 | 14 | - | CASSFAVSNTEAFF | TGCGCCAGCAGCTTCGCAGTCTCGAACACTGAAGCTTTCTTT
TRBJ1-1 | - | TRBV19 | 13 | TRBD1 | CASRGQGGNEAFF | TGTGCCAGTAGGGGACAGGGGGGTAATGAAGCTTTCTTT
TRBJ2-5 | - | TRBV7-9 | 15 | TRBD1 | CASSFGTGISETQYF | TGTGCCAGCAGCTTTGGGACAGGGATATCAGAGACCCAGTACTTC
TRBJ1-4 | - | TRBV15 | 18 | - | CATSRDTRHRPTNEKLFF | TGTGCCACCAGCAGAGATACCCGTCACAGGCCAACTAATGAAAAACTGTTTTTT
TRBJ2-7 | - | TRBV11-2 | 16 | TRBD2 | CASSERLAGERDEQYF | TGTGCCAGCAGCGAAAGACTAGCGGGAGAAAGGGACGAGCAGTACTTC
TRBJ2-4 | - | TRBV10-1 | 13 | - | CASSDTGGDSQYF | TGCGCCAGCAGCGACACAGGCGGGGACAGTCAGTACTTC
TRBJ1-2 | few | TRBV28 | 14 | - | CASRADGQFYGYTF | TGTGCCAGCAGGGCCGATGGACAGTTTTATGGCTACACCTTC
TRBJ2-4 | - | TRBV28 | 15 | - | CASSFTGQAKNIQYF | TGTGCCAGCAGTTTCACTGGACAAGCCAAAAACATTCAGTACTTC
TRBJ1-5 | - | TRBV4-2 | 14 | TRBD1 | CASSRTGRDQPQHF | TGTGCCAGCAGCCGGACAGGGCGGGATCAGCCCCAGCATTTT
TRBJ1-2 | - | TRBV4-2 | 17 | TRBD1 | CASSQDLSGTGNYGYTF | TGTGCCAGCAGCCAAGATTTATCGGGGACAGGCAACTATGGCTACACCTTC
TRBJ2-4 | - | TRBV5-1 | 16 | - | CASSQQGLMAKNSQYF | TGCGCCAGCAGCCAACAGGGTCTAATGGCCAAAAACAGTCAGTACTTC
TRBJ1-5 | - | TRBV6-5 | 14 | - | CASSRGYSNQPQHF | TGTGCCAGCAGTCGCGGCTATAGCAATCAGCCCCAGCATTTT
TRBJ2-7 | - | TRBV6-1 | 17 | TRBD1 | CASSVWTSSGQGYEQYF | TGTGCCAGCAGTGTCTGGACTTCCTCGGGACAGGGCTACGAGCAGTACTTC
TRBJ1-2 | - | TRBV2 | 11 | - | CASSDRGGYTF | TGTGCCAGCAGTGATAGGGGAGGCTACACCTTC
TRBJ1-2 | - | TRBV28 | 14 | - | CASRVGRGNYGYTF | TGTGCCAGCAGGGTAGGCAGAGGGAACTATGGCTACACCTTC
TRBJ2-7 | - | TRBV10-3 | 14 | - | CAISERFERDEQYF | TGTGCCATCAGTGAGAGGTTTGAGAGGGACGAGCAGTACTTC
TRBJ2-7 | - | TRBV28 | 16 | TRBD1 | CASSSRTPGQGYEQYF | TGTGCCAGCAGTTCCCGAACTCCGGGACAGGGGTACGAGCAGTACTTC
TRBJ2-5 | - | TRBV28 | 16 | TRBD2 | CASALPPLAGQETQYF | TGTGCCAGCGCCTTACCCCCACTAGCGGGGCAAGAGACCCAGTACTTC